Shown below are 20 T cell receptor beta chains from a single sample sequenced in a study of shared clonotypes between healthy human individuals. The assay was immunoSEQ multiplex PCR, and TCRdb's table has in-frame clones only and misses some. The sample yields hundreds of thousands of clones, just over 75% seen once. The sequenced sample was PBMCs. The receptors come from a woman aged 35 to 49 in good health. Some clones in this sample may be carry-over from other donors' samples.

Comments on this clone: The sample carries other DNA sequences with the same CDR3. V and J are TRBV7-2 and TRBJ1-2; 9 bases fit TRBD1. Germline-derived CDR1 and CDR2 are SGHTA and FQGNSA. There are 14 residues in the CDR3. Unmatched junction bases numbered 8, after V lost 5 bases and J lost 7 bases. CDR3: CASSVKGQGGGYTF. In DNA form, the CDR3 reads TGTGCCAGCAGCGTCAAGGGACAGGGCGGTGGCTACACCTTC.

CDR3 region: CASSKAGEGNEQFF. DNA for the CDR3: TGTGCCAGCAGCAAAGCGGGAGAAGGGAATGAGCAGTTCTTC. J is TRBJ2-1 and V is TRBV7-3, with 8 positions matching TRBD2. Germline assignment: CDR1 SGHTA and CDR2 FQGTGA. This CDR3 is 14 amino acids long. J lost 7 bases, V lost 5 bases, and 7 bases had no gene match.

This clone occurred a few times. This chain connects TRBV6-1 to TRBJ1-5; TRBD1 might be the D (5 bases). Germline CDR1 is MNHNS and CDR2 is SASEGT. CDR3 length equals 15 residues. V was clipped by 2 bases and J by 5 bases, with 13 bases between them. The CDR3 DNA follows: TGTGCCAGCAGTGAAAAATGGGAGGGGTATCAGCCCCAGCATTTT. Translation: CASSEKWEGYQPQHF.

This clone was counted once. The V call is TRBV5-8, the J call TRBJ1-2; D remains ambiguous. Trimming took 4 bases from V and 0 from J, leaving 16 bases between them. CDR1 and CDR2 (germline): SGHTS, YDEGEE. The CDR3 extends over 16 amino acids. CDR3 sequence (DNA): TGTGCCAGCAGCCGTCATTCCCATAATACTAACTATGGCTACACCTTC. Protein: CASSRHSHNTNYGYTF.

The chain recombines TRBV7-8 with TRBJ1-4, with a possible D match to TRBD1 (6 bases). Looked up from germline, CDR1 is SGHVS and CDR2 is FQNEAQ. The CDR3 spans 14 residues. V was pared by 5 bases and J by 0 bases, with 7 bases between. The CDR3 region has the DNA TGTGCCAGCAGCCAGGGGTCAACTAATGAAAAACTGTTTTTT. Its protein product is CASSQGSTNEKLFF.

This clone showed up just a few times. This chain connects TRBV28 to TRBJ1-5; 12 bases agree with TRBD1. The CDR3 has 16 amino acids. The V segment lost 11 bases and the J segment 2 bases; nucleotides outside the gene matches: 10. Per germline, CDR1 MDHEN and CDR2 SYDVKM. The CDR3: CAVPGQGAGGNQPQHF. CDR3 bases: TGTGCCGTGCCGGGACAGGGGGCTGGGGGCAATCAGCCCCAGCATTTT.

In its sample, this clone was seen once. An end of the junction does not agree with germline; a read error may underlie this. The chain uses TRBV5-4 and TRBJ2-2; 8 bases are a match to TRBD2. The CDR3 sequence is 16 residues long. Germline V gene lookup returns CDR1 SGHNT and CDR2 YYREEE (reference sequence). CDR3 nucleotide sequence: TGCGCCAGCAACCCACGAGGCGGGAGGATGGTCGGGGAGCTGTTTTTT. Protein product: CASNPRGGRMVGELFF. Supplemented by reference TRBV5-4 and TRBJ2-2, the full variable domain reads ETGVTQSPTHLIKTRGQQVTLRCSSQSGHNTVSWYQQALGQGPQFIFQYYREEENGRGNFPPRFSGLQFPNYSSELNVNALELDDSALYLCASNPRGGRMVGELFFGEGSRLTVL.

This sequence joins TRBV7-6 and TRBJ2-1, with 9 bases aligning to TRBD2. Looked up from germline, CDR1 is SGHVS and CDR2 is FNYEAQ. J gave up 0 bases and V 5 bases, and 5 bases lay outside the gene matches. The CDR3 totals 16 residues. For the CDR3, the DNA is TGTGCCAGCAGCCTTAGCGGGGGCAGCTCCTACAATGAGCAGTTCTTC. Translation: CASSLSGGSSYNEQFF.

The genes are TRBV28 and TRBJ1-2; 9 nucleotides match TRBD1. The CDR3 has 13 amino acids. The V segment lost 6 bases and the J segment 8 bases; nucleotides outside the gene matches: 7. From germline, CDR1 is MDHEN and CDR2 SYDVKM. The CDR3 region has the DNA TGTGCCAGCAGAAAACAGGGGGCGCGGGGCTACACCTTC. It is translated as CASRKQGARGYTF.

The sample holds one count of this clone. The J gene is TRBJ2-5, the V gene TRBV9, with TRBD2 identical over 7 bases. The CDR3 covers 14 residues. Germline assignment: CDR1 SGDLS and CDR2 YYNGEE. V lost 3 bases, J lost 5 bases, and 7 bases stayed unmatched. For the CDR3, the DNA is TGTGCCAGCAGCGAGCTGGGCGGGAGTGAGACCCAGTACTTC. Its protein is CASSELGGSETQYF.

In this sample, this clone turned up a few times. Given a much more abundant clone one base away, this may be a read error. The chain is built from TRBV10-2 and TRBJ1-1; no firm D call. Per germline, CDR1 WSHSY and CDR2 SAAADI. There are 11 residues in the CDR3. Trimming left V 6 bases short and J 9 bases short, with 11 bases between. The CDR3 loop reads CASRRDTKAFF. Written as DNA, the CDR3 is TGCGCCAGCAGAAGGGATACTAAAGCTTTCTTT.

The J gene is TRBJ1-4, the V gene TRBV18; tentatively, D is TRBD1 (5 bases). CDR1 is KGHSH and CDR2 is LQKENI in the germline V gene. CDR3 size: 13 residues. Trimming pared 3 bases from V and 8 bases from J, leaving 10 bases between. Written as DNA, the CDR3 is TGTGCCAGCTCACCGGGGGTGGACGAAAAACTGTTTTTT. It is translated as CASSPGVDEKLFF.

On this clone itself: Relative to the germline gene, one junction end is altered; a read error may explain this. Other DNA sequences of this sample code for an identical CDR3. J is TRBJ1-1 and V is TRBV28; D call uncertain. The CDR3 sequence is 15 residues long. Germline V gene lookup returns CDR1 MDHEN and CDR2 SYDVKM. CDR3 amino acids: CASSFRGRMNTEAFF. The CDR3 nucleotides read TGTGCCAGCAGTTTCAGAGGCAGGATGAACACTGAAGCCTTCTTT. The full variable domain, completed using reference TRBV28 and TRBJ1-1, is DVKVTQSSRYLVKRTGEKVFLECVQDMDHENMFWYRQDPGLGLRLIYFSYDVKMKEKGDIPEGYSVSREKKERFSLILESASTNQTSMYLCASSFRGRMNTEAFFGQGTRLTVV.

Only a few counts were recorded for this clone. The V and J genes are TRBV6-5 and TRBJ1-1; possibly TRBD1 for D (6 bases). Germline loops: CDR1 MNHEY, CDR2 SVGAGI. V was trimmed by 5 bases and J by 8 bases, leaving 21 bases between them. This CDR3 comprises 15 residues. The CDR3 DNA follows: TGTGCCAGCAGTCCCCAATTGACAGGTTCAGCCGAAGCTTTCTTT. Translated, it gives CASSPQLTGSAEAFF.

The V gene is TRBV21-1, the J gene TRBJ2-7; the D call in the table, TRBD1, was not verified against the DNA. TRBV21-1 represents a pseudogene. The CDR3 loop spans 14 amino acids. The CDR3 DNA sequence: TGTGCCAGCAGCAAAGATACAGCAACCTACGAGCAGTACTTC. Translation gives CASSKDTATYEQYF.

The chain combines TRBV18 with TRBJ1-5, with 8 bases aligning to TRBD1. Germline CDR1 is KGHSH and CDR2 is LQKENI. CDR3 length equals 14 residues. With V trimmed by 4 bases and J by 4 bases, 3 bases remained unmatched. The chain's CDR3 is CASSQDRVNQPQHF. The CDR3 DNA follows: TGTGCCAGCTCACAGGACAGGGTAAATCAGCCCCAGCATTTT.

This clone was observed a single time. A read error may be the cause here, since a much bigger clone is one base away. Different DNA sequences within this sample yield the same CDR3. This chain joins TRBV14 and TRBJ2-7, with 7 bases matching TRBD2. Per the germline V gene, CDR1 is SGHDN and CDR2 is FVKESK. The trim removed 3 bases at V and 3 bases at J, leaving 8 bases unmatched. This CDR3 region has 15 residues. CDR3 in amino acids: CASSQGPGGSYEQYF. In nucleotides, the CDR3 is TGTGCCAGCAGCCAGGGTCCGGGAGGCAGCTACGAGCAGTACTTC.

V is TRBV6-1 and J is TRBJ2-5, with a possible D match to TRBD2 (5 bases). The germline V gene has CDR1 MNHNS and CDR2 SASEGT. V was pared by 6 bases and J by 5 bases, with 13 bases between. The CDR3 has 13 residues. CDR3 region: CASSPGRGETQYF. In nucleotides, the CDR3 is TGTGCCAGCAGCCCAGGAAGAGGGGAGACCCAGTACTTC.

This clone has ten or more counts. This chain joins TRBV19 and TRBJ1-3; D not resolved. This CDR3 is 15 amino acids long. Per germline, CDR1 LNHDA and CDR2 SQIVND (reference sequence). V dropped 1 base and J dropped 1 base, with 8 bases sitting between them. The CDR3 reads CASSIARGSGNTIYF. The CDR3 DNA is TGTGCCAGTAGTATAGCCCGCGGTTCTGGAAACACCATATATTTT.

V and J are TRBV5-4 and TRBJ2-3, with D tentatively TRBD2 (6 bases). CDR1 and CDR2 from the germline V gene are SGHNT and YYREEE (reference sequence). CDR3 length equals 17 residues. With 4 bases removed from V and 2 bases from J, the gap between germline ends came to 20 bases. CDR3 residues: CASSLGASDSVTDTQYF. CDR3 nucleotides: TGTGCCAGCAGCCTTGGGGCTAGCGACTCGGTCACAGATACGCAGTATTTT.